This TCR beta chain appears in the sequencing data of a study of blood T cell repertoires in COVID-19. The wider study: Donors in the United States, Italy and Spain gave samples during acute or convalescent COVID-19.

Participant-given clinical history determined each cohort assignment. In the authors' methods: Amplification from reference gene primers served as the basis for estimated nucleated cell counts. TCRdb keeps only in-frame clones here, not all; method: immunoSEQ multiplex PCR. V and J calls and clone size are copied from that table; D and trimming were computed from the DNA. This table has roughly 380,000 clones, approximately 84% appearing once. V lost 0 bases, J lost 3 bases, and 17 bases lay in between. Germline CDR1 LGHDT, CDR2 YNNKEL (reference sequence). The CDR3 sequence is 17 residues long. This clone was picked up one time.

The receptor was isolated from a woman in her 30s who had recovered from COVID-19. The V call is TRBV3-1 (or the pseudogene TRBV3-2), the J call TRBJ1-1; tentatively, D is TRBD1 (5 bases). Sequencing used PBMCs or T cells enriched from blood (not recorded which). The CDR3 reads CASSQEADSYDDTEAFF. For the CDR3, the DNA is TGTGCCAGCAGCCAAGAGGCTGACAGCTATGATGACACTGAAGCTTTCTTT.